This TCR beta chain appears in the sequencing data of a study of OX40 agonist ivuxolimab in advanced cancers. At the level of the study: It was ivuxolimab, an agonistic anti-OX40 (CD134) antibody, that patients were treated with.

Baseline was the first blood sampling point, followed by cycle 4 day 1 and cycle 7 day 1. Measured with immunoSEQ multiplex PCR; TCRdb has only the in-frame clones, and not every one. The sample has approximately 26,000 clones, more than 70% seen once. The V end was cut by 5 bases, the J end by 3 bases, with 14 bases between. Germline values: CDR1 MDHEN, CDR2 SYDVKM. The CDR3 is 14 residues long. The sample consisted of CD4+ or CD8+ T cells sorted from blood, taken in a trial of the OX40 agonist ivuxolimab. The V and J genes are TRBV28 and TRBJ2-7; D is uncertain. The clonotype was recovered from an adult with an advanced solid tumor such as melanoma, head and neck, liver or kidney cancer. CDR3 nucleotide sequence: TGTGCCAGCAGTCACCTCTCCCCGGGCTACGAGCAGTACTTC. Encoded protein: CASSHLSPGYEQYF.